Below are 20 T cell receptor beta chains sequenced from a single sample in a study of CD4 T cells in relation to SARS-CoV-2 and coronaviruses. The assay was immunoSEQ multiplex PCR, and TCRdb's table has in-frame clones only and misses some. The sample has approximately 50,000 clones, about 91% seen once. The sample consisted of naive CD4+ T cells from PBMCs. Indicated subset: naive CD4+ T cells isolated by negative enrichment. The receptors shown here come from an adult with COVID-19.

This clone occurred a few times. V is TRBV28 and J is TRBJ1-5; TRBD1 matches 11 bases. The V and J ends lost 6 bases and 6 bases, in that order; junction bases with no gene match: 7. The CDR3 is 15 residues long. Germline CDR1 is MDHEN and CDR2 is SYDVKM. CDR3 region: CASRPWDRGIQPQHF. CDR3 DNA sequence: TGTGCCAGCAGACCCTGGGACAGGGGGATTCAGCCCCAGCATTTT.

This chain connects TRBV6-6 to TRBJ2-5; 10 bases fit TRBD1. The CDR3 covers 15 residues. V lost 2 bases, J lost 3 bases, and 3 bases stayed unmatched. CDR1 MNHNY and CDR2 SVGAGI come from the germline V gene (reference sequence). The CDR3 nucleotides read TGTGCCAGCAGTTACCCGGACAGGGGGGAAGAGACCCAGTACTTC. Protein sequence: CASSYPDRGEETQYF.

The J gene is TRBJ2-3, the V gene TRBV7-2; 14 nucleotides match TRBD2. CDR1 is SGHTA, CDR2 FQGNSA, per germline. V dropped 5 bases and J dropped 2; count of bases not matched to a gene: 6. CDR3 length equals 17 residues. The CDR3 DNA sequence: TGTGCCAGCAGCCCGACTAGCGGGAGGGATAACACAGATACGCAGTATTTT. It specifies CASSPTSGRDNTDTQYF.

This chain connects TRBV5-4 to TRBJ2-7, with 7 bases identical to TRBD2. With V trimmed by 4 bases and J by 6 bases, 13 bases remained unmatched. Per the germline V gene, CDR1 is SGHNT and CDR2 is YYREEE (reference sequence). The CDR3 runs 15 residues. The CDR3 sequence: CASSRSSGLLGEQYF. CDR3 sequence (DNA): TGTGCCAGCAGCCGATCTAGCGGCCTACTTGGCGAGCAGTACTTC.

On this clone itself: A much larger clone lies one base from this, so it may be a read error. The chain employs TRBV7-9 and TRBJ2-3, with no clear D. Trimming cost V 3 bases and J 2 bases, with 0 bases left between them. The CDR3 length is 11 residues. Germline V gene sequence: CDR1 SEHNR, CDR2 FQNEAQ (reference sequence). The CDR3 is CASSFTDTQYF. The CDR3 coding sequence is TGTGCCAGCAGCTTCACAGATACGCAGTATTTT. Supplemented by reference TRBV7-9 and TRBJ2-3, the full variable domain reads DTGVSQNPRHKITKRGQNVTFRCDPISEHNRLYWYRQTLGQGPEFLTYFQNEAQLEKSRLLSDRFSAERPKGSFSTLEIQRTEQGDSAMYLCASSFTDTQYFGPGTRLTVL.

The V gene is TRBV5-8, the J gene TRBJ1-5, with TRBD1 matching over 9 bases. The length of the CDR3 is 16 residues. Germline V gene data show CDR1 as SGHTS and CDR2 as YDEGEE. J was trimmed by 0 bases and V by 4 bases; bases with no gene match: 5. CDR3 protein: CASSKTGGISNQPQHF. The DNA for the CDR3 is TGTGCCAGCAGCAAGACAGGGGGGATTAGCAATCAGCCCCAGCATTTT.

The V call is TRBV12-3 or TRBV12-4, the J call TRBJ2-7, with 8 nucleotides matching TRBD2. This CDR3 is built from 13 residues. The trim removed 1 base at V and 7 bases at J, leaving 3 bases unmatched. CDR3 protein: CASSLVAGGEQYF. DNA of the CDR3: TGTGCCAGCAGTTTAGTCGCGGGGGGTGAGCAGTACTTC.

This clone has a handful of counts. The gene calls are TRBV27 and TRBJ1-1; 9 bases map to TRBD1. The junction had 16 bases not matched to a gene; V was cut back by 5 bases and J by 0 bases. This CDR3 has 19 amino acids. Germline CDR1 reads MNHEY; CDR2 reads SMNVEV (reference sequence). The CDR3 DNA follows: TGTGCCAGCAGTCCGGGACAGGGCCCCCGCTCGGCCATGAACACTGAAGCTTTCTTT. This gives the protein CASSPGQGPRSAMNTEAFF.

V gene TRBV30 combines with J gene TRBJ1-3, with D perhaps TRBD1 (5 bases). This CDR3 has 14 amino acids. Per germline, CDR1 GTSNPN and CDR2 SVGIG (reference sequence). Deletions cut 3 bases from V and 4 bases from J, with 13 bases between. CDR3: CAWRTDIPGNTIYF. The CDR3, as DNA: TGTGCCTGGAGGACGGACATCCCGGGAAACACCATATATTTT.

This chain connects TRBV2 to TRBJ1-5, with a weak D call TRBD1 (5 bases). This CDR3 region has 13 residues. Looked up from germline, CDR1 is SNHLY and CDR2 is FYNNEI. The germline V and J ends were trimmed by 7 bases and 0 bases, with 7 bases remaining between them. CDR3 sequence: CASNGGSNQPQHF. Written as DNA, the CDR3 is TGTGCCAGCAATGGGGGTAGCAATCAGCCCCAGCATTTT.

This clone has only a few counts. The J gene is TRBJ1-1, the V gene TRBV20-1; D gene ambiguous. Germline CDR1 is DFQATT and CDR2 is SNEGSKA (reference sequence). V lost 0 bases to trimming and J lost 4 bases, with 3 bases between them. This CDR3 has 11 amino acids. DNA of the CDR3: TGCAGTGCTAGAGATGCCACTGAAGCTTTCTTT. This gives the protein CSARDATEAFF.

Here the CDR3 reads CASSLSGSGRNNEQFF. The CDR3 DNA is TGTGCCAGCAGTTTATCCGGTAGCGGGAGGAACAATGAGCAGTTCTTC. V gene TRBV28 combines with J gene TRBJ2-1; 10 bases are a match to TRBD2. V lost 1 base, J lost 5 bases, and 5 bases stayed unmatched. Per the germline V gene, CDR1 is MDHEN and CDR2 is SYDVKM. The CDR3 sequence is 16 residues long.

The gene calls are TRBV27 and TRBJ1-3, with TRBD1 identical over 7 bases. CDR3 length equals 15 residues. Germline assignment: CDR1 MNHEY and CDR2 SMNVEV (reference sequence). Trimming at V came to 5 bases and at J to 6 bases, leaving 10 bases not matched to a gene. CDR3 DNA: TGTGCCAGCAGTGCGTCCGGGACAGTTCCAAACACCATATATTTT. Translation: CASSASGTVPNTIYF.

This sequence joins TRBV5-1 and TRBJ2-5, with unresolved D. The germline V gene encodes CDR1 SGHRS and CDR2 YFSETQ. This CDR3 has 12 amino acids. V lost 1 base and J lost 5, with 6 bases in between. DNA for the CDR3: TGCGCCAGCAGCTTGAGGTCCGAGACCCAGTACTTC. It specifies CASSLRSETQYF.

Note on this clone: Relative to the germline gene, one junction end is altered; a read error may explain this. This chain joins TRBV28 and TRBJ2-7, with D tentatively TRBD2 (5 bases). CDR3 length: 11 residues. Germline lookup yields CDR1 MDHEN and CDR2 SYDVKM. The CDR3 here is CASTTNGGRSF. CDR3 in DNA: TGTGCCAGCACCACCAATGGAGGCCGTTCCTTC.

The chain uses TRBV5-4 and TRBJ2-5; TRBD1 matches at 9 bases. V lost 9 bases, J lost 7 bases, and 10 bases stayed unmatched. Germline values: CDR1 SGHNT, CDR2 YYREEE (reference sequence). The CDR3 sequence is 13 residues long. The CDR3 region has the DNA TGTGCCACGAGGACAGGGGTAAGAGGGACCCAGTACTTC. Translating gives CATRTGVRGTQYF.

The V call is TRBV28, the J call TRBJ2-7; D gene ambiguous. Trimming shortened V by 3 bases and J by 5 bases, and 11 bases separated the two germline ends. The CDR3 is 13 amino acids. From germline, CDR1 is MDHEN and CDR2 SYDVKM. The CDR3 here is CASSFVGKDEQYF. The CDR3 bases are TGTGCCAGCAGTTTTGTAGGGAAGGACGAGCAGTACTTC.

This rearrangement joins TRBV7-3 to TRBJ2-3; D call uncertain. The CDR3 length is 14 residues. Trimming removed 2 bases at V and 4 bases at J, with 10 bases between. Germline V CDR1 and CDR2: SGHTA, FQGTGA. The CDR3 reads CASSLYTGADTQYF. CDR3 DNA: TGTGCCAGCAGCTTATATACTGGAGCAGATACGCAGTATTTT. Looking up the rest from reference TRBV7-3 and TRBJ2-3 gives the full variable domain: GAGVSQTPSNKVTEKGKYVELRCDPISGHTALYWYRQSLGQGPEFLIYFQGTGAADDSGLPNDRFFAVRPEGSVSTLKIQRTERGDSAVYLCASSLYTGADTQYFGPGTRLTVL.

This rearrangement joins TRBV28 to TRBJ2-2; 13 bases are shared with TRBD2. CDR1 and CDR2 (germline): MDHEN, SYDVKM. V shed 6 bases, J shed 6 bases, and the junction held 10 bases outside the gene matches. The CDR3 is 17 amino acids. This CDR3 reads CASSQLEGLAGSGELFF. The DNA of the CDR3 is TGTGCCAGCAGCCAGCTTGAGGGACTAGCGGGATCCGGGGAGCTGTTTTTT.

This chain connects TRBV18 to TRBJ2-1; TRBD2 agrees at 11 bases. Germline V gene sequence: CDR1 KGHSH, CDR2 LQKENI. The trim removed 2 bases at V and 4 bases at J, leaving 4 bases unmatched. The CDR3 is 16 residues long. CDR3: CASSPSTSGTYNEQFF. CDR3 sequence (DNA): TGTGCCAGCTCACCATCGACTAGCGGGACTTACAATGAGCAGTTCTTC.